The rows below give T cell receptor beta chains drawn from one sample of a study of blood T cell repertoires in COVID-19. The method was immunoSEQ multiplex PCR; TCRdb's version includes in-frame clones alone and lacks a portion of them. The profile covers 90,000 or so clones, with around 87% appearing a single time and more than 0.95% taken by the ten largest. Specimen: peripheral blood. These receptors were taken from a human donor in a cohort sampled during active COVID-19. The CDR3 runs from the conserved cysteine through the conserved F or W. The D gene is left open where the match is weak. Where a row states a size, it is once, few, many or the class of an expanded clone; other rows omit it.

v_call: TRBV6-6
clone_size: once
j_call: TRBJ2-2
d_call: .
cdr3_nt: TGTGCCAGCAAGCCTGCGAGCACCGGGGAGCTGTTTTTT
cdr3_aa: CASKPASTGELFF

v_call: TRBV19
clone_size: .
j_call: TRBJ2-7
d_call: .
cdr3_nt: TGTGCCAGTAGTATTGCACTCCAATCCGAGGGCTACGAGCAGTACTTC
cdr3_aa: CASSIALQSEGYEQYF

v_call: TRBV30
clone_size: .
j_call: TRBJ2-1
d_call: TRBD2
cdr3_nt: TGTGCCTGGAGTACTAGCGGGACGAATGAGCAGTTCTTC
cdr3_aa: CAWSTSGTNEQFF

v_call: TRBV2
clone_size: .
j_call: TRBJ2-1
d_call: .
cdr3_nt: TGTGCCAGCAGTGACGCCGGCTACAATGAGCAGTTCTTC
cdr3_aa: CASSDAGYNEQFF

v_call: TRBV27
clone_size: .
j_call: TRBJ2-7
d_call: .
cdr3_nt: TGTGCCAGCGGGCACAGGGAGACCAACGAGCAGTACTTC
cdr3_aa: CASGHRETNEQYF

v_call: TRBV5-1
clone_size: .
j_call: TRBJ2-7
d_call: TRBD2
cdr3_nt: TGCGCCAGCAGCTTGCGGGCGGGGGGGACAGTAATCTACGAGCAGTACTTC
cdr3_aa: CASSLRAGGTVIYEQYF

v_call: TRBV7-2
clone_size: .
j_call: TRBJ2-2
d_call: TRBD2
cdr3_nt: TGTGCCAGCAGCTTACAAGCGGCGGGAGGGCCCGGGGAGCTGTTTTTT
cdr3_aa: CASSLQAAGGPGELFF

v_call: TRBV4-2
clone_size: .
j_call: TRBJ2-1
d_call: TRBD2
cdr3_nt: TGTGCCAGCAGCTTAGGACTAGCGGCGGACAATGAGCAGTTCTTC
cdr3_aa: CASSLGLAADNEQFF

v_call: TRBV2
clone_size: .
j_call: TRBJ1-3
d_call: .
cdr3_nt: TGTGCCAGCAAGCGCCCGAGCTCTGGAAACACCATATATTTT
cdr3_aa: CASKRPSSGNTIYF

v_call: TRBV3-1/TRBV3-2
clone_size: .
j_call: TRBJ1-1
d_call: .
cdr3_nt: TGTGCCAGCAGCCAAGACGCCGGGGGCGGGGGCACTGAAGCTTTCTTT
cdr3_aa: CASSQDAGGGGTEAFF

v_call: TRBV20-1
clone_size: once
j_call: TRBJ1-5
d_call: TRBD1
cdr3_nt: TGCAGTGCTAGTTCACGACGAGGGACAGGGGTCAATCAGCCCCAGCATTTT
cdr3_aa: CSASSRRGTGVNQPQHF

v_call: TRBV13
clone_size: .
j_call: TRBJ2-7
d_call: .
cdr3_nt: TGTGCCAGCAGCCAAAGGACTATCCACGAGCAGTACTTC
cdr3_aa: CASSQRTIHEQYF

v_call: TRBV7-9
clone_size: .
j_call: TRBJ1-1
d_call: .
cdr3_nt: TGTGCCAGCAGCTCCCTAAGGGGGACAGAAGCTTTCTTT
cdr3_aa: CASSSLRGTEAFF

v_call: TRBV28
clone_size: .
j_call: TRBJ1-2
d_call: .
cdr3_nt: TGTGCCAGCAGTTTAGGGGGGGGATTTAACTATGGCTACACCTTC
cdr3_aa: CASSLGGGFNYGYTF

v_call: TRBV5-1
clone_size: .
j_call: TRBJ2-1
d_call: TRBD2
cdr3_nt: TGCGCCAGCAGCTCAGGACTAGTTGCTGAGCAGTTCTTC
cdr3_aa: CASSSGLVAEQFF

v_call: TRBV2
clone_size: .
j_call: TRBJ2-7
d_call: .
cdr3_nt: TGTGCCAGCAGCCGGACTGGGGGAGGGGGCTACGAGCAGTACTTC
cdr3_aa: CASSRTGGGGYEQYF

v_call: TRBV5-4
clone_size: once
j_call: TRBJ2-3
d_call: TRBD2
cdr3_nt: TGTGCCAGCAGCCCAGACGGGGGAGGGCGCGCAGATACGCAGTATTTT
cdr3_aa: CASSPDGGGRADTQYF

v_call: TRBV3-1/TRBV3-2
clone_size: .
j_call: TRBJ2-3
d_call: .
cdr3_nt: TGTGCCAGCAGCCAAGAACTTCTAGGGCAGGGTACGCAGTATTTT
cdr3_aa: CASSQELLGQGTQYF

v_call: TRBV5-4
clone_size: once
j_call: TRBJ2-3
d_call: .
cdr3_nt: TGTGCCAGCAGCGCTACCAACACAGATACGCAGTATTTT
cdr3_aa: CASSATNTDTQYF

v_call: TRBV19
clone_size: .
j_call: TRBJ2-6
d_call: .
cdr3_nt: TGTGCCAGTAGTCCTCAGGACAGCTCGGGGGCCAACGTCCTGACTTTC
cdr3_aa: CASSPQDSSGANVLTF

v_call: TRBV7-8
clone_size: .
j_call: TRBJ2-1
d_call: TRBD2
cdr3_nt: TGTGCCAGCAGCTCACCTAGCGGGAGTTCCTACAATGAGCAGTTCTTC
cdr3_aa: CASSSPSGSSYNEQFF

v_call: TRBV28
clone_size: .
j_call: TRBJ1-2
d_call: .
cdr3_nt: TGTGCCAGCAGTAGAGGGAGGGGGGTCTATGGCTACACCTTC
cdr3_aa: CASSRGRGVYGYTF

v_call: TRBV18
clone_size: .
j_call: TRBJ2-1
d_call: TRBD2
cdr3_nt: TGTGCCAGCTCACAACTGACTAGCGGAAGCTCCTACAATGAGCAGTTCTTC
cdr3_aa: CASSQLTSGSSYNEQFF

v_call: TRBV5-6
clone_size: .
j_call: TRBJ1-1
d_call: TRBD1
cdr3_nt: TGTGCCAGCAGCTATGGACAGGGATCCACTGAAGCTTTCTTT
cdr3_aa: CASSYGQGSTEAFF

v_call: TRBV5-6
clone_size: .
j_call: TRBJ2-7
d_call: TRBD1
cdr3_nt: TGTGCCAGCAGCTTGGGGGGTTGGGACAGGGAGCACGAGCAGTACTTC
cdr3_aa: CASSLGGWDREHEQYF

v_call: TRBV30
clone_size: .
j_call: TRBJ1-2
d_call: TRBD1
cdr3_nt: TGTGCCTACACTCCGGGACAGGGGTGGGGCTACACCTTC
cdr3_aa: CAYTPGQGWGYTF

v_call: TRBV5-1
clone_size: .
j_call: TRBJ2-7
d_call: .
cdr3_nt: TGCGCCAGCAGCGACGGGAGTTTCTCCTACGAGCAGTACTTC
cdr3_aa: CASSDGSFSYEQYF

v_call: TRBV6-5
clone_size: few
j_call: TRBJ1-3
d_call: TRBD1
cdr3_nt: TGTGCCAGCAGTTATGCCGGACAGGCTGGAAACACCATATATTTT
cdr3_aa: CASSYAGQAGNTIYF

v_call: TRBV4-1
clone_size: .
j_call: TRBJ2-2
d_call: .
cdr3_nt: TGCGCCAGCAGCTTTGCGGGGAGAAACACCGGGGAGCTGTTTTTT
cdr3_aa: CASSFAGRNTGELFF

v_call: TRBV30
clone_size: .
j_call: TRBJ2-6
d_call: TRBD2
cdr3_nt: TGTGCCTGGAGTGTACGGCGCGGGAGAGGTTCTGGGGCCAACGTCCTGACTTTC
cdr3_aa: CAWSVRRGRGSGANVLTF

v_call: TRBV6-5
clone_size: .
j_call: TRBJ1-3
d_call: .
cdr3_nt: TGTGCCAGCAGCCCCTCCGGTGGTGGAAACACCATATATTTT
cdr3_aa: CASSPSGGGNTIYF